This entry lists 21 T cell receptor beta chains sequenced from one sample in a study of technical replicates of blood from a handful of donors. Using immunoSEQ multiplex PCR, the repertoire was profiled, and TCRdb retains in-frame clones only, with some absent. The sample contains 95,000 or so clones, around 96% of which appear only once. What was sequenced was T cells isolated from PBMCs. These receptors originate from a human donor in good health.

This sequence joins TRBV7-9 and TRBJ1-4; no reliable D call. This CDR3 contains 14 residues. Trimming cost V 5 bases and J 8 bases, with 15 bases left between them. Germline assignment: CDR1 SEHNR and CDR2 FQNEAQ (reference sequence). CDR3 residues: CASSPLGPREKLFF. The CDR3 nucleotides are TGTGCCAGCAGCCCTCTTGGGCCCAGGGAAAAACTGTTTTTT. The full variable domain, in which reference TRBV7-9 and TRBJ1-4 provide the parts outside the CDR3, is DTGVSQNPRHKITKRGQNVTFRCDPISEHNRLYWYRQTLGQGPEFLTYFQNEAQLEKSRLLSDRFSAERPKGSFSTLEIQRTEQGDSAMYLCASSPLGPREKLFFGSGTQLSVL.

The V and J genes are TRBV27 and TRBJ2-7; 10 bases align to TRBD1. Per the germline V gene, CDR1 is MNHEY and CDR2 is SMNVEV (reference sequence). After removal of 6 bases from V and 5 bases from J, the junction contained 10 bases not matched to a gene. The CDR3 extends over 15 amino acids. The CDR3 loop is CASSDRGRYGNEQYF. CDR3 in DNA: TGTGCCAGCAGCGACAGGGGGCGGTATGGGAACGAGCAGTACTTC.

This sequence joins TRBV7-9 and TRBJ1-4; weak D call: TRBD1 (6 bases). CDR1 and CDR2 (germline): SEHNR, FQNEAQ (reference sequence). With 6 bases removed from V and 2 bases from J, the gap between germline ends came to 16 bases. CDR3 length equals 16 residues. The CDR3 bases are TGTGCCAGCAGTTACAGGGTAGCTTCGACTAATGAAAAACTGTTTTTT. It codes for CASSYRVASTNEKLFF.

The CDR3 DNA follows: TGTGCCAGCAGTTTATCCTCGTGGGAGGGCCGGGGGGGGCAGTACTTC. Residues: CASSLSSWEGRGGQYF. The J gene is TRBJ2-7, the V gene TRBV6-5, with 8 bases aligning to TRBD2. V shed 4 bases and J 9 bases; nucleotides not matched to a gene: 17. CDR1 and CDR2 from the germline V gene are MNHEY and SVGAGI. The CDR3 is made up of 16 amino acids.

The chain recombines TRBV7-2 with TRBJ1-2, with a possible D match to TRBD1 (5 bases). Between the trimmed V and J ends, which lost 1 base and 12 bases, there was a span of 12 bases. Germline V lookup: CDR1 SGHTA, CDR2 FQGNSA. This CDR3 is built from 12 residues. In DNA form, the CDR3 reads TGTGCCAGCAGCTTAGTTGCAGGGTACAACACCTTC. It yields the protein CASSLVAGYNTF.

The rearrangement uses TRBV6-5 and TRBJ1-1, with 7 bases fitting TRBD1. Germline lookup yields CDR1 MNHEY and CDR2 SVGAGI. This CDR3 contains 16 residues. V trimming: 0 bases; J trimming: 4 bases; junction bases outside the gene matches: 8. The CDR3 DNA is TGTGCCAGCAGTTACTCGACAGGGCCCCCAAGCACTGAAGCTTTCTTT. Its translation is CASSYSTGPPSTEAFF.

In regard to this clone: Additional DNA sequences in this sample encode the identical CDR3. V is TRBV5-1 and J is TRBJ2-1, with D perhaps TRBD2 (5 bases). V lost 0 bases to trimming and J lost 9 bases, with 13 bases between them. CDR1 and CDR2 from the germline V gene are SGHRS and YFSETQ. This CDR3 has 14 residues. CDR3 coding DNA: TGCGCCAGCAGCTTGGGTCTAGCCGGCGGTGAGCAGTTCTTC. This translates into CASSLGLAGGEQFF.

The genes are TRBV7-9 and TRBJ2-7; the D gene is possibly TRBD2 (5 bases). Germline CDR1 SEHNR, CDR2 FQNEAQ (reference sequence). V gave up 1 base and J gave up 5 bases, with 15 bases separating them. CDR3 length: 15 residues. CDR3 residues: CASSLGGAPINEQYF. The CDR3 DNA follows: TGTGCCAGCAGCTTAGGGGGAGCTCCTATAAACGAGCAGTACTTC.

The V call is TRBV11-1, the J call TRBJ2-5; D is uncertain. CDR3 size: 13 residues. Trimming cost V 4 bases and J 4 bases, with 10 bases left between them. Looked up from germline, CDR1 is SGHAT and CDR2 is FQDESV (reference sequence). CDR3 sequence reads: CASSYGIGETQYF. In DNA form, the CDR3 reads TGTGCCAGCAGCTATGGTATCGGAGAGACCCAGTACTTC.

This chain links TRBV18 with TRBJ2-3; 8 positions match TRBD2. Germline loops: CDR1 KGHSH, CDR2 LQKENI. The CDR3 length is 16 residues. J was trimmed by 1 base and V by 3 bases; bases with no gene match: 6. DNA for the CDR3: TGTGCCAGCTCACCCCCGGGGGGGTCTGGCACAGATACGCAGTATTTT. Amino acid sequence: CASSPPGGSGTDTQYF.

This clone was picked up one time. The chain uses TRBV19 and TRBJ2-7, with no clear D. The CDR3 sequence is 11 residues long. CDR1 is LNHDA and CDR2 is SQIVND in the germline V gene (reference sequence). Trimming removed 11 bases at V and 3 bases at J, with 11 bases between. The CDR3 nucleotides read TGTGCCTCGTCAGACTTCTACGAGCAGTACTTC. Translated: CASSDFYEQYF.

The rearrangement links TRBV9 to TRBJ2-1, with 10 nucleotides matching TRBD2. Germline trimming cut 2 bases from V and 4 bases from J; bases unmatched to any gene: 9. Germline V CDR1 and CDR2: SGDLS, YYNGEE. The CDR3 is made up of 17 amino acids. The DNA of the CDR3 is TGTGCCAGCAGCGTCCGCGGACTAGCGGTCGGGTACAATGAGCAGTTCTTC. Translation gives CASSVRGLAVGYNEQFF.

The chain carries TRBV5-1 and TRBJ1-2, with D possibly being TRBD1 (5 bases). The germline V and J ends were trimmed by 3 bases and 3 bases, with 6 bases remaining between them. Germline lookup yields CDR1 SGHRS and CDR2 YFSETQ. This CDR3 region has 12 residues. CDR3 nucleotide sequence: TGCGCCAGCAGCTCGGGGGACTATGGCTACACCTTC. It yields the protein CASSSGDYGYTF.

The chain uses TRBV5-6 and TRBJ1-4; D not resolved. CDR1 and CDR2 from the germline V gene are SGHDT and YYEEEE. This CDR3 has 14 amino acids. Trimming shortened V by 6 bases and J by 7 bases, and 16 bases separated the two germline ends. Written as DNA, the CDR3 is TGTGCCAGCACCGTAAAATCCTTCGGTGAAAAACTGTTTTTT. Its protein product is CASTVKSFGEKLFF.

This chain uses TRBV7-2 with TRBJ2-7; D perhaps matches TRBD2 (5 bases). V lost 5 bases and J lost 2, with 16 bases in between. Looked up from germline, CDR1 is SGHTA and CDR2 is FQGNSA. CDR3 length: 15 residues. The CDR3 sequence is CASSHQDFQTYEQYF. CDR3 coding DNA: TGTGCCAGCAGCCACCAGGACTTTCAAACCTACGAGCAGTACTTC.

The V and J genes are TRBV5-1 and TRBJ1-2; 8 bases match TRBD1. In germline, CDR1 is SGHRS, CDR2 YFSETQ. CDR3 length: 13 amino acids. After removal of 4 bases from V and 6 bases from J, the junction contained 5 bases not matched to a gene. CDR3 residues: CASSLGQAHGYTF. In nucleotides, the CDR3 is TGCGCCAGCAGCCTGGGACAGGCTCATGGCTACACCTTC.

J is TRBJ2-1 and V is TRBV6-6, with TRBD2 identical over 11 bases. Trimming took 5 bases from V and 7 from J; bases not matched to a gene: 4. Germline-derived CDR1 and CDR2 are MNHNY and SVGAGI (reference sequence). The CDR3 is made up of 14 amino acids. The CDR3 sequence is CASSKLAGDNEQFF. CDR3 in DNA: TGTGCCAGCAGTAAACTAGCGGGAGATAATGAGCAGTTCTTC.

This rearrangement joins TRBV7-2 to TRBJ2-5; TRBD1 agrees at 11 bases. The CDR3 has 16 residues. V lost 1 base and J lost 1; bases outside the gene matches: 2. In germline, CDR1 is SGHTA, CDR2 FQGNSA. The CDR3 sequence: CASSLGGQGVQETQYF. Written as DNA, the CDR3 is TGTGCCAGCAGCTTAGGGGGACAGGGGGTCCAAGAGACCCAGTACTTC.

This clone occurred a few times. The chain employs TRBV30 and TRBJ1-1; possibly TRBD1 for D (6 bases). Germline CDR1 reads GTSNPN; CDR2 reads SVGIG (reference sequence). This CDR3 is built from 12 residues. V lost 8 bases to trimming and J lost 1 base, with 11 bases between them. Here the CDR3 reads CAGNRANTEAFF. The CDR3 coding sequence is TGTGCCGGGAACAGGGCGAACACTGAAGCTTTCTTT. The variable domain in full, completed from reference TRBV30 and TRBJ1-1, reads SQTIHQWPATLVQPVGSPLSLECTVEGTSNPNLYWYRQAAGRGLQLLFYSVGIGQISSEVPQNLSASRPQDRQFILSSKKLLLSDSGFYLCAGNRANTEAFFGQGTRLTVV.

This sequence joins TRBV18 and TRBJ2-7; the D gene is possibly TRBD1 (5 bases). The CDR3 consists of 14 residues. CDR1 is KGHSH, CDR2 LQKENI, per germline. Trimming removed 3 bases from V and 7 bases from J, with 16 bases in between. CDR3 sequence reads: CASSPDGRVGEQYF. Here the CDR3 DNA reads TGTGCCAGCTCACCCGATGGCAGGGTAGGGGAGCAGTACTTC.

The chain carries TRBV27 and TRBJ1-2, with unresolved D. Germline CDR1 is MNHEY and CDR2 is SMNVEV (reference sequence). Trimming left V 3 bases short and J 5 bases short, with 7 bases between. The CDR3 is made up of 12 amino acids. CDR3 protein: CASSFSGYGYTF. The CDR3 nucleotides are TGTGCCAGCAGTTTCTCGGGATATGGCTACACCTTC.